The entry that follows covers one TCR beta chain sequence. The data stem from a study of beta chain features in type 1 diabetes. V lost 0 bases, J lost 6 bases, and 6 bases lay in between. The CDR3 runs to 13 residues. Germline V gene lookup returns CDR1 SGHRS and CDR2 YFSETQ. Expressed TCRB transcripts were sequenced, since all the RNA that had been isolated was reverse transcribed. Each sample of naive, central memory or regulatory T cells had, on average, around 3.5 million reads. Repertoires were generated with immunoSEQ multiplex PCR, while TCRdb's copy carries only in-frame clones and drops some. The table shows 250,000 to 300,000 clones, with under 8.5% occurring only once. There was one heparinised blood draw per donor, averaging roughly 120 mL. The authors sorted CD4+ naive, central memory, regulatory and stem cell-like memory cells via CD45RO/CCR7/CD25/CD127/CD95/CD27.

Sequences were obtained from central memory CD4+ T cells from blood. The chain couples TRBV5-1 to TRBJ2-2; no reliable D call. The TCR was taken from a woman younger than 35 in good health. The CDR3 nucleotides are TGCGCCAGCAGCTTGGTTGGTTCCGGGGAGCTGTTTTTT. Its protein product is CASSLVGSGELFF.